The 4 T cell receptor beta chains below were found in one sample sequenced in a study of blood T cell repertoires in COVID-19. The protocol was immunoSEQ multiplex PCR, while the TCRdb copy is restricted to in-frame clones and leaves out a portion. Altogether about 76,000 clones are present, more than 90% being singletons, with the ten largest covering over 1.2%. The sample taken for sequencing was peripheral blood. The receptors here all came from a man over 45 with acute or convalescent COVID-19.

This clone has a single count. This rearrangement joins TRBV18 to TRBJ2-1, with 7 bases aligning to TRBD2. The CDR3 has 15 amino acids. Germline CDR1 and CDR2: KGHSH and LQKENI. Unmatched junction bases numbered 3, after V lost 0 bases and J lost 4 bases. The CDR3: CASSPPLAVYNEQFF. In nucleotides, the CDR3 is TGTGCCAGCTCACCACCTCTAGCGGTATACAATGAGCAGTTCTTC.

This sequence joins TRBV7-3 and TRBJ1-1, with a possible D match to TRBD1 (6 bases). The germline CDR1 and CDR2 sequences are SGHTA and FQGTGA. This CDR3 spans 16 amino acids. V lost 5 bases and J 4 bases, leaving 20 bases between the germline ends. The CDR3 reads CASSPGGAGRGTEAFF. The CDR3 nucleotides read TGTGCCAGCAGCCCGGGGGGCGCGGGACGGGGCACTGAAGCTTTCTTT.

The chain employs TRBV6-5 and TRBJ2-1; TRBD2 agrees at 9 bases. The germline gives CDR1 MNHEY, CDR2 SVGAGI. This CDR3 contains 15 residues. V lost 6 bases and J lost 10; bases outside the gene matches: 13. The DNA of the CDR3 is TGTGCCAGCAGCTCTAGCGGGGACGCGAGCCGGGAGCAGTTCTTC. It specifies CASSSSGDASREQFF.

V gene TRBV27 combines with J gene TRBJ2-1, with D possibly TRBD2 on 6 matching bases. Trimming pared 6 bases from V and 4 bases from J, leaving 10 bases between. The CDR3 runs 13 residues. Looked up from germline, CDR1 is MNHEY and CDR2 is SMNVEV (reference sequence). The CDR3 loop reads CASSSGGYNEQFF. Written as DNA, the CDR3 is TGTGCCAGCAGCTCCGGGGGATACAATGAGCAGTTCTTC.